This T cell receptor beta chain was profiled in a study of Tregs in tolerant kidney transplant recipients. Trimming took 5 bases from V and 6 from J, leaving 16 bases between them. Germline loops: CDR1 MNHNY, CDR2 SVGAGI (reference sequence). The CDR3 runs 14 residues. FACS sorting followed a roughly six-day coculture of CFSE-labeled recipient PBMCs with irradiated graft donor PBMCs. This clone has just a few counts. The antigen is undetermined. TCRdb's copy holds only in-frame clones and misses some; the assay was immunoSEQ multiplex PCR. The sample carries 15,000 to 19,000 clones, around 49% recorded once.

This receptor was taken from a human patient who received a combined kidney and bone marrow transplant. The chain carries TRBV6-6 and TRBJ2-5, with D possibly TRBD2 on 6 matching bases. Sequenced material: CD4+ T cells from blood cultured with allogeneic cells, taken before the transplant. The CDR3 protein is CASSKEGRVQTQYF. The CDR3 region has the DNA TGTGCCAGCAGTAAGGAGGGTCGCGTGCAGACCCAGTACTTC.